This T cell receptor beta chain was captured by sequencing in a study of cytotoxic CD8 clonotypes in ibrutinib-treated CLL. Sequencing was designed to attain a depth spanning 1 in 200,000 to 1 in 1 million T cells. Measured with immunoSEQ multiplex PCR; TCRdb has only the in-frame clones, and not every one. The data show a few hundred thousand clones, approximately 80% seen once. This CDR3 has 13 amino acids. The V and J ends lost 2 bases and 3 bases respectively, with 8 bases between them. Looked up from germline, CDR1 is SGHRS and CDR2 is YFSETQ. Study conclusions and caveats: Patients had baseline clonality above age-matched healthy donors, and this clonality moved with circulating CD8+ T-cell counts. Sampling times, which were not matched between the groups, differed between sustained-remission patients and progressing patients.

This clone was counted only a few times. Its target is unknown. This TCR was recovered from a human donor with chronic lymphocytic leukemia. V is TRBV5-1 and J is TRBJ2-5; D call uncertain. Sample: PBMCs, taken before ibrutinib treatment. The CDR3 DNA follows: TGCGCCAGCAGCTTCGCTGGGGAAGAGACCCAGTACTTC. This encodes CASSFAGEETQYF. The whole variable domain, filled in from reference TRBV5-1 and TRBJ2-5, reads KAGVTQTPRYLIKTRGQQVTLSCSPISGHRSVSWYQQTPGQGLQFLFEYFSETQRNKGNFPGRFSGRQFSNSRSEMNVSTLELGDSALYLCASSFAGEETQYFGPGTRLLVL.